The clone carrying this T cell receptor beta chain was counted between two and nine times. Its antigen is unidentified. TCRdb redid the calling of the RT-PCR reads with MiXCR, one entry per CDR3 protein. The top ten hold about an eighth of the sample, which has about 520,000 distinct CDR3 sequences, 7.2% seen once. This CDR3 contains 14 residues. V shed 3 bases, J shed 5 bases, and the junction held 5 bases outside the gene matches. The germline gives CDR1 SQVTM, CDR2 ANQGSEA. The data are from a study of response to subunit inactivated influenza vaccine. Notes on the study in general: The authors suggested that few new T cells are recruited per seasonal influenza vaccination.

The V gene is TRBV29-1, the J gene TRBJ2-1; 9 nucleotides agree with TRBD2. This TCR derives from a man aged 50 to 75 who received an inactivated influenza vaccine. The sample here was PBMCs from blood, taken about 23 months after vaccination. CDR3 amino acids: CSVEPRGGNNEQFF. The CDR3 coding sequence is TGCAGCGTTGAGCCGCGGGGGGGAAACAATGAGCAGTTCTTC.